Here is one TCR beta chain with its context. Its antigen remains unknown. Following autologous stem cell transplantation, relapse occurred in every patient, and exposure to brentuximab vedotin varied. This specimen comes from a study of PD-1 blockade in classical Hodgkin lymphoma. General study findings and limits: No one has yet defined what causes the repertoire differences, which may be disease activity or prior therapy.

Using immunoSEQ multiplex PCR, the repertoire was profiled, and TCRdb retains in-frame clones only, with some absent. The table has about 76,000 clones, approximately 91% seen once. The germline gives CDR1 SGHRS, CDR2 YFSETQ. The CDR3 spans 15 residues. Trimming cost V 4 bases and J 3 bases, with 17 bases left between them. The chain has TRBV5-1 and TRBJ2-7; D not resolved. This specimen consisted of peripheral blood mononuclear cells (PBMCs), obtained at baseline. The TCR comes from a human donor with classical Hodgkin lymphoma. The CDR3 bases are TGCGCCAGCAGCGCCGTAGGCGGTACTCACTACGAGCAGTACTTC. Translation: CASSAVGGTHYEQYF.